The rows below give T cell receptor beta chains drawn from one sample of a study of identical twins. TCRdb re-derived calls from the 5' RACE reads in MiXCR, one entry per CDR3 protein. The sample carries a few hundred thousand distinct CDR3 sequences, approximately 8.3% recorded once. This sample also appeared in a second study, on yellow fever vaccine responses in identical twins.

Sequencing was carried out using CD8+ T cells sorted from blood. These receptors all stem from a young woman in good health. Each CDR3 is given with its conserved first and last residue. The order of the fields is clone size, J gene, V gene, D gene, CDR3 protein, CDR3 DNA. The D gene is left open where the match is weak. Only part of the rows carry a size: once, few, many, or a class if the clone is expanded.

abundance: many; j_gene: TRBJ2-7; v_gene: TRBV29-1; d_gene: .; CDR3aa: CSVVTRASYEQYF; CDR3nt: TGCAGCGTTGTTACACGAGCGTCCTACGAGCAGTACTTC
abundance: .; j_gene: TRBJ2-7; v_gene: TRBV5-6; d_gene: .; CDR3aa: CASSFGTDDSYEQYF; CDR3nt: TGTGCCAGCAGCTTTGGGACGGACGATTCCTACGAGCAGTACTTC
abundance: .; j_gene: TRBJ1-5; v_gene: TRBV6-2/TRBV6-3; d_gene: .; CDR3aa: CASTDWREYSNQPQHF; CDR3nt: TGTGCCAGCACCGACTGGAGGGAATATAGCAATCAGCCCCAGCATTTT
abundance: many; j_gene: TRBJ2-1; v_gene: TRBV12-3/TRBV12-4; d_gene: .; CDR3aa: CASGPNWDNEQFF; CDR3nt: TGTGCCAGCGGTCCTAACTGGGACAATGAGCAGTTCTTC
abundance: .; j_gene: TRBJ2-1; v_gene: TRBV12-2; d_gene: .; CDR3aa: CASRDKRDEQFF; CDR3nt: TGTGCAAGTCGCGATAAGCGGGATGAGCAGTTCTTC
abundance: .; j_gene: TRBJ1-4; v_gene: TRBV20-1; d_gene: .; CDR3aa: CSASEENGEKLFF; CDR3nt: TGCAGTGCTAGCGAGGAAAACGGTGAAAAACTGTTTTTT
abundance: few; j_gene: TRBJ1-2; v_gene: TRBV27; d_gene: .; CDR3aa: CASRSNGGRTAF; CDR3nt: TGTGCCAGCAGATCAAACGGAGGGCGGACAGCCTTC
abundance: .; j_gene: TRBJ1-1; v_gene: TRBV10-3; d_gene: .; CDR3aa: CATRTDTNTEAFF; CDR3nt: TGTGCCACCCGGACAGATACGAACACTGAAGCTTTCTTT
abundance: .; j_gene: TRBJ1-2; v_gene: TRBV27; d_gene: .; CDR3aa: CASSGGSEGNYGYTF; CDR3nt: TGTGCCAGCAGTGGGGGGTCAGAAGGGAACTATGGCTACACCTTC
abundance: many; j_gene: TRBJ2-5; v_gene: TRBV20-1; d_gene: TRBD2; CDR3aa: CSASPQLAGWGETQYF; CDR3nt: TGCAGTGCTAGCCCCCAACTAGCGGGCTGGGGAGAGACCCAGTACTTC
abundance: many; j_gene: TRBJ2-5; v_gene: TRBV3-1; d_gene: .; CDR3aa: CASSQGSQETQYF; CDR3nt: TGTGCCAGCAGCCAGGGCAGCCAAGAGACCCAGTACTTC
abundance: many; j_gene: TRBJ2-7; v_gene: TRBV12-3/TRBV12-4; d_gene: TRBD1; CDR3aa: CASSTGTGAYEQYF; CDR3nt: TGTGCCAGCAGTACCGGGACAGGGGCTTATGAGCAGTACTTC
abundance: .; j_gene: TRBJ2-3; v_gene: TRBV24-1; d_gene: .; CDR3aa: CATSDWGDGDTQYF; CDR3nt: TGTGCCACCAGTGATTGGGGGGATGGAGATACGCAGTATTTT
abundance: many; j_gene: TRBJ2-5; v_gene: TRBV18; d_gene: .; CDR3aa: CASSRPVFEETQYF; CDR3nt: TGTGCCAGCTCACGACCAGTATTCGAAGAGACCCAGTACTTC
abundance: few; j_gene: TRBJ2-1; v_gene: TRBV5-1; d_gene: TRBD1; CDR3aa: CASSLTDRAGWGSIYNEQFF; CDR3nt: TGCGCCAGCAGCTTGACGGACAGGGCCGGGTGGGGGTCCATTTACAATGAGCAGTTCTTC
abundance: .; j_gene: TRBJ2-2; v_gene: TRBV7-3; d_gene: TRBD2; CDR3aa: CASSLMGLAGTNTGELFF; CDR3nt: TGTGCCAGCAGCTTAATGGGACTAGCGGGGACGAACACCGGGGAGCTGTTTTTT
abundance: many; j_gene: TRBJ1-6; v_gene: TRBV20-1; d_gene: .; CDR3aa: CSARDLRQSYNSPLHF; CDR3nt: TGCAGTGCTAGAGATTTACGGCAGTCCTATAATTCACCCCTCCACTTT
abundance: few; j_gene: TRBJ2-1; v_gene: TRBV20-1; d_gene: .; CDR3aa: CSARDPYNEQFF; CDR3nt: TGCAGTGCTAGGGACCCGTACAATGAGCAGTTCTTC
abundance: .; j_gene: TRBJ2-7; v_gene: TRBV7-2; d_gene: TRBD1; CDR3aa: CASSPGTEFYEQYF; CDR3nt: TGTGCCAGCAGCCCGGGGACAGAGTTCTACGAGCAGTACTTC
abundance: few; j_gene: TRBJ2-1; v_gene: TRBV4-3; d_gene: .; CDR3aa: CASSPQGFYNEQFF; CDR3nt: TGCGCCAGCAGCCCGCAGGGTTTTTACAATGAGCAGTTCTTC
abundance: .; j_gene: TRBJ2-3; v_gene: TRBV6-2/TRBV6-3; d_gene: .; CDR3aa: CASLGRQHTDTQYF; CDR3nt: TGTGCCAGCCTCGGGCGGCAACACACAGATACGCAGTATTTT
abundance: many; j_gene: TRBJ1-1; v_gene: TRBV5-1; d_gene: TRBD1; CDR3aa: CASSLSNPGRGRTEAFF; CDR3nt: TGCGCCAGCAGCTTAAGTAATCCGGGCAGGGGGCGGACTGAAGCTTTCTTT
abundance: few; j_gene: TRBJ2-1; v_gene: TRBV7-2; d_gene: .; CDR3aa: CASSLDIGNEQFF; CDR3nt: TGTGCCAGCAGCTTAGATATCGGGAATGAGCAGTTCTTC
abundance: .; j_gene: TRBJ2-2; v_gene: TRBV6-1; d_gene: .; CDR3aa: CASWVGAGTIGELFF; CDR3nt: TGTGCCAGCTGGGTCGGTGCGGGGACAATCGGGGAGCTGTTTTTT
abundance: .; j_gene: TRBJ1-1; v_gene: TRBV29-1; d_gene: .; CDR3aa: CSVKDTEAFF; CDR3nt: TGCAGCGTTAAAGACACTGAAGCTTTCTTT
abundance: few; j_gene: TRBJ1-2; v_gene: TRBV4-3; d_gene: .; CDR3aa: CASSPGGYYGYTF; CDR3nt: TGCGCCAGCAGCCCGGGGGGCTACTATGGCTACACCTTC
abundance: few; j_gene: TRBJ2-2; v_gene: TRBV19; d_gene: .; CDR3aa: CASSPFAGPNTGELFF; CDR3nt: TGTGCCAGTAGTCCGTTCGCAGGGCCGAACACCGGGGAGCTGTTTTTT
abundance: many; j_gene: TRBJ1-1; v_gene: TRBV12-3/TRBV12-4; d_gene: .; CDR3aa: CASRTLTEAFF; CDR3nt: TGTGCCAGCAGGACCCTCACTGAAGCTTTCTTT
abundance: .; j_gene: TRBJ2-7; v_gene: TRBV5-1; d_gene: .; CDR3aa: CASSLAQGHYEQYF; CDR3nt: TGCGCCAGCAGCTTGGCACAGGGCCATTACGAGCAGTACTTC
abundance: .; j_gene: TRBJ2-7; v_gene: TRBV3-1; d_gene: TRBD2; CDR3aa: CASSQGRAGSFYEQYF; CDR3nt: TGTGCCAGCAGCCAAGGAAGAGCGGGGTCTTTCTACGAGCAGTACTTC
abundance: .; j_gene: TRBJ2-1; v_gene: TRBV10-3; d_gene: TRBD1; CDR3aa: CAISESGTGGSEQFF; CDR3nt: TGTGCCATCAGTGAGTCGGGGACAGGGGGCAGTGAGCAGTTCTTC
abundance: few; j_gene: TRBJ1-1; v_gene: TRBV10-2; d_gene: TRBD1; CDR3aa: CASTRTLIQGARTEAFF; CDR3nt: TGCGCCAGCACCCGAACGCTAATACAGGGGGCACGCACTGAAGCTTTCTTT
abundance: few; j_gene: TRBJ2-7; v_gene: TRBV4-1; d_gene: .; CDR3aa: CASSQRNGEEQYF; CDR3nt: TGCGCCAGCAGCCAGCGGAATGGGGAAGAGCAGTACTTC
abundance: .; j_gene: TRBJ2-5; v_gene: TRBV29-1; d_gene: TRBD1; CDR3aa: CSVELAGGFRAETQYF; CDR3nt: TGCAGCGTTGAATTGGCAGGGGGCTTTAGAGCGGAGACCCAGTACTTC
abundance: few; j_gene: TRBJ2-2; v_gene: TRBV11-1; d_gene: .; CDR3aa: CASSTPGRLTMNTGELFF; CDR3nt: TGTGCCAGCAGCACGCCGGGACGGCTTACGATGAACACCGGGGAGCTGTTTTTT
abundance: few; j_gene: TRBJ2-7; v_gene: TRBV29-1; d_gene: .; CDR3aa: CSGVQGGYEQYF; CDR3nt: TGCAGCGGGGTGCAGGGGGGCTACGAGCAGTACTTC
abundance: few; j_gene: TRBJ1-2; v_gene: TRBV20-1; d_gene: .; CDR3aa: CSARDKGQTVVNYGYTF; CDR3nt: TGCAGTGCTAGAGATAAGGGGCAGACGGTTGTCAACTATGGCTACACCTTC
abundance: many; j_gene: TRBJ2-4; v_gene: TRBV20-1; d_gene: .; CDR3aa: CSARVIEAKNIQYF; CDR3nt: TGCAGTGCTAGAGTGATCGAAGCCAAAAACATTCAGTACTTC
abundance: few; j_gene: TRBJ2-7; v_gene: TRBV12-3/TRBV12-4; d_gene: .; CDR3aa: CASSLQQGSYEQYF; CDR3nt: TGTGCCAGCAGTTTACAGCAGGGGTCGTACGAGCAGTACTTC
abundance: .; j_gene: TRBJ2-7; v_gene: TRBV28; d_gene: TRBD1; CDR3aa: CASSYRTGGRGYEQYF; CDR3nt: TGTGCCAGCAGTTACCGGACAGGGGGAAGGGGCTACGAGCAGTACTTC
abundance: .; j_gene: TRBJ2-7; v_gene: TRBV20-1; d_gene: .; CDR3aa: CSARDLTGLPYEQYF; CDR3nt: TGCAGTGCTAGAGATCTTACAGGACTGCCCTACGAGCAGTACTTC
abundance: .; j_gene: TRBJ2-3; v_gene: TRBV24-1; d_gene: .; CDR3aa: CATSDSAVETDTQYF; CDR3nt: TGTGCCACCAGTGACTCGGCCGTGGAGACAGATACGCAGTATTTT
abundance: many; j_gene: TRBJ1-1; v_gene: TRBV20-1; d_gene: .; CDR3aa: CSASRKGPEAFF; CDR3nt: TGCAGTGCTAGTAGGAAGGGTCCTGAAGCTTTCTTT
abundance: .; j_gene: TRBJ2-7; v_gene: TRBV7-9; d_gene: TRBD1; CDR3aa: CASSSQQGTSSYEQYF; CDR3nt: TGTGCCAGCAGCTCCCAACAGGGGACGAGCTCCTACGAGCAGTACTTC
abundance: .; j_gene: TRBJ2-3; v_gene: TRBV20-1; d_gene: TRBD1; CDR3aa: CSARTYRGLTDTQYF; CDR3nt: TGCAGTGCCCGAACCTACAGGGGCCTCACAGATACGCAGTATTTT
abundance: .; j_gene: TRBJ1-1; v_gene: TRBV6-1; d_gene: TRBD1; CDR3aa: CASNRQGSNTEAFF; CDR3nt: TGTGCCAGCAACCGACAGGGATCGAACACTGAAGCTTTCTTT
abundance: few; j_gene: TRBJ2-7; v_gene: TRBV5-1; d_gene: .; CDR3aa: CASSSGSEREQYF; CDR3nt: TGCGCCAGCAGCTCAGGATCAGAGCGCGAGCAGTACTTC
abundance: many; j_gene: TRBJ2-7; v_gene: TRBV11-1; d_gene: .; CDR3aa: CASSFLGDFIRQGGYEQYF; CDR3nt: TGTGCCAGCAGCTTTCTAGGCGACTTCATTCGACAGGGAGGCTACGAGCAGTACTTC
abundance: many; j_gene: TRBJ2-7; v_gene: TRBV7-9; d_gene: .; CDR3aa: CASSPAGTYEQYF; CDR3nt: TGCGCCAGCAGTCCCGCCGGTACTTACGAGCAGTACTTC
abundance: many; j_gene: TRBJ2-1; v_gene: TRBV5-6; d_gene: .; CDR3aa: CASSLAWSFEQFF; CDR3nt: TGTGCCAGCAGCCTGGCCTGGTCTTTTGAGCAGTTCTTC
abundance: many; j_gene: TRBJ2-7; v_gene: TRBV2; d_gene: TRBD2; CDR3aa: CASSEGSSGTYEQYF; CDR3nt: TGTGCCAGCAGTGAAGGATCTAGCGGGACCTACGAGCAGTACTTC
abundance: .; j_gene: TRBJ1-5; v_gene: TRBV10-3; d_gene: TRBD1; CDR3aa: CAISSDRGSNQPQHF; CDR3nt: TGTGCCATCAGCTCCGACAGGGGCAGCAATCAGCCCCAGCATTTT
abundance: .; j_gene: TRBJ1-1; v_gene: TRBV11-3; d_gene: TRBD1; CDR3aa: CASSLDGDRLDTEAFF; CDR3nt: TGTGCCAGCAGCTTAGACGGGGACAGGTTAGACACTGAAGCTTTCTTT